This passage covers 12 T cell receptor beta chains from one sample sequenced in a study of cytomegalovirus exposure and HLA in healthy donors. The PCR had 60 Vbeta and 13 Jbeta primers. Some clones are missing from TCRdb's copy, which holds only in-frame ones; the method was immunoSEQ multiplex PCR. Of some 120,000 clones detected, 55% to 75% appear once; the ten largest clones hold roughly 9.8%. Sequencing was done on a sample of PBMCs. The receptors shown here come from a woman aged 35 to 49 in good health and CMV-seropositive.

For the CDR3, the DNA is TGTGCCAGCAGCTTCGCCAGGTTGGTAAATGAGCAGTTCTTC. Protein product: CASSFARLVNEQFF. This chain uses TRBV5-6 with TRBJ2-1, with D unclear. V gave up 2 bases and J gave up 7 bases, with 13 bases separating them. The CDR3 loop spans 14 amino acids. Germline CDR1 is SGHDT and CDR2 is YYEEEE.

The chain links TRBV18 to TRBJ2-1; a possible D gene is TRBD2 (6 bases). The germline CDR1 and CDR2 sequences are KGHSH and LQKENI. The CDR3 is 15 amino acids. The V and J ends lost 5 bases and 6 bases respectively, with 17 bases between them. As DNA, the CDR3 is TGTGCCAGCTCATGGGACCGCGGGACCCTCAATGAGCAGTTCTTC. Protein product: CASSWDRGTLNEQFF.

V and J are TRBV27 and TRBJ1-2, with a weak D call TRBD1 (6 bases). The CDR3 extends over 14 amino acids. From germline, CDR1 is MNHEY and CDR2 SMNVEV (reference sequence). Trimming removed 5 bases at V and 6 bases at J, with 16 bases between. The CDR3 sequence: CASSLRRGRHGYTF. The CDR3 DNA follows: TGTGCCAGCAGTCTACGCAGGGGAAGGCATGGCTACACCTTC.

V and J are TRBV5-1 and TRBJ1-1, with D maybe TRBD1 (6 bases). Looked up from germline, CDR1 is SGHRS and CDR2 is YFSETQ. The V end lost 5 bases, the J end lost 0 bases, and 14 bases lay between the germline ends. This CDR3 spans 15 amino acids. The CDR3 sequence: CASSYQGRLNTEAFF. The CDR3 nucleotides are TGCGCCAGCAGTTACCAGGGGCGGCTGAACACTGAAGCTTTCTTT.

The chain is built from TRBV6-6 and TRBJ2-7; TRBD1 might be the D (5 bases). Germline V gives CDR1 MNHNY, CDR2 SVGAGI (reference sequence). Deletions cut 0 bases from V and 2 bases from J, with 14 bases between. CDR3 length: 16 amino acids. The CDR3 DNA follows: TGTGCCAGCAGTTACTCGGTCAGGGCCTCGGCCTACGAGCAGTACTTC. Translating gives CASSYSVRASAYEQYF.

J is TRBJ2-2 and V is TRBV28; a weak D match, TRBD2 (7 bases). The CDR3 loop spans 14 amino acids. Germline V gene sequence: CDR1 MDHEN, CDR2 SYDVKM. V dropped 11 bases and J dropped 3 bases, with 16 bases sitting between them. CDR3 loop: CAGGGGDYTGELFF. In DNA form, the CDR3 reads TGTGCCGGCGGGGGCGGGGACTACACCGGGGAGCTGTTTTTT.

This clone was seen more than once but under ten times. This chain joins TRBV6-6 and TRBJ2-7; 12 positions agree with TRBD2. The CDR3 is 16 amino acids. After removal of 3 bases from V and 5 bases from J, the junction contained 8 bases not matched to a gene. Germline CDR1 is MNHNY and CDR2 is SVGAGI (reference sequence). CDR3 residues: CASSYTEASGRDEQYF. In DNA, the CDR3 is TGTGCCAGCAGTTATACGGAGGCTAGCGGGAGGGACGAGCAGTACTTC.

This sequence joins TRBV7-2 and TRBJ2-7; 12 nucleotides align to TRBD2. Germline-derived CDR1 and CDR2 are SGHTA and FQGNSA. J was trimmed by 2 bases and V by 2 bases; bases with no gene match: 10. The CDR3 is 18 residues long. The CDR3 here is CASSLMARTSGVTYEQYF. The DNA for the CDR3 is TGTGCCAGCAGCTTAATGGCTCGGACTAGCGGGGTTACCTACGAGCAGTACTTC.

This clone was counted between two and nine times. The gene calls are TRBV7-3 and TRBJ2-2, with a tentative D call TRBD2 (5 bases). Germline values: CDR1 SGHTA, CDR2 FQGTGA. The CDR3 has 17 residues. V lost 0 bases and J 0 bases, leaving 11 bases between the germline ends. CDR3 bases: TGTGCCAGCAGCTTAACGAGGGAAGAACCGAACACCGGGGAGCTGTTTTTT. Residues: CASSLTREEPNTGELFF.

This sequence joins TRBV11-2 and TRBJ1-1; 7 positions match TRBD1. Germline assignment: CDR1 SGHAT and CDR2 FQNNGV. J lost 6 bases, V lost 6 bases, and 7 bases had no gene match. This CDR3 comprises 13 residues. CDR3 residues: CASRDTGAAEAFF. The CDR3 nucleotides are TGTGCCAGCAGGGACACAGGGGCAGCTGAAGCTTTCTTT.

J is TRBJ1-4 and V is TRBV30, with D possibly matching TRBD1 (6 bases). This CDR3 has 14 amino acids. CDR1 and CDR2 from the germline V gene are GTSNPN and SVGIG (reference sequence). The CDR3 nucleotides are TGTGCAACGGACGTGGGGGCTGCTAATGAAAAACTGTTTTTT. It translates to CATDVGAANEKLFF.

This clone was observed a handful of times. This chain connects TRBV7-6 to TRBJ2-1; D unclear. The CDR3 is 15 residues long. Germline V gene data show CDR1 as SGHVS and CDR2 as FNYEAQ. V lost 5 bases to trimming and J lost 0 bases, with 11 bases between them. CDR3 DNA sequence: TGTGCCAGCAGCCGTGGAGTGAGCTCCTACAATGAGCAGTTCTTC. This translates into CASSRGVSSYNEQFF.